This T cell receptor beta chain was captured by sequencing in a study of monozygotic twins with inflammatory bowel disease. Per the germline V gene, CDR1 is SGHTA and CDR2 is FQGTGA. The CDR3 is 13 amino acids. Each CDR3 protein gets one entry in TCRdb, which reprocessed the 5' RACE reads and gives no DNA. The sample spans nearly 450,000 distinct CDR3 sequences; the ten largest clones claim 2.4%. The chain carries TRBV7-3 and TRBJ1-6. The receptor comes from a human donor with ulcerative colitis or Crohn's disease, or a healthy co-twin of an affected twin (not recorded which). Sequenced: blood. The CDR3 loop is CASSPTRYSPLHF.